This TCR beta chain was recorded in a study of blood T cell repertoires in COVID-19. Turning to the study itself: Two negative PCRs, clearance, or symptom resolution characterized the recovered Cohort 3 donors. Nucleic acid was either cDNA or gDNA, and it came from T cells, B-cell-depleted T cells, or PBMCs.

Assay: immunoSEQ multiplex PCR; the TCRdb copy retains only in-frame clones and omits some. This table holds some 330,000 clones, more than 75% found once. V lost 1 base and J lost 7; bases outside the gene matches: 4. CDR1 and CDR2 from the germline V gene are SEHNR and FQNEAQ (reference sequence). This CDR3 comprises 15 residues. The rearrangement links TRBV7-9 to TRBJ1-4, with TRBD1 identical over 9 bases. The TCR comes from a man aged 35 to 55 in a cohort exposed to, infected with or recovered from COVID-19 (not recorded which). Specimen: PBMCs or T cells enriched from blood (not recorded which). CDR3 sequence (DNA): TGTGCCAGCAGCTTAGGTCGGGACAGGGCTGAAAAACTGTTTTTT. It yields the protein CASSLGRDRAEKLFF. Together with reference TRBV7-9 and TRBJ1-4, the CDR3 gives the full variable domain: DTGVSQNPRHKITKRGQNVTFRCDPISEHNRLYWYRQTLGQGPEFLTYFQNEAQLEKSRLLSDRFSAERPKGSFSTLEIQRTEQGDSAMYLCASSLGRDRAEKLFFGSGTQLSVL.